The subject of this entry is one T cell receptor beta chain. The antigen remains unidentified. The sample belongs to a study of T-cell memory formation after mild COVID-19. Per germline, CDR1 MNHEY and CDR2 SVGAGI. The CDR3 spans 15 residues. The ends lost 2 bases at V and 1 base at J; junction bases unmatched: 5. General study findings and limits: The CD4+ clones that contracted clustered mainly within CM and EM, and the CD8+ clones concentrated in EMRA.

One entry per CDR3 protein results from TCRdb running MiXCR on the 5' RACE reads. This table holds some 320,000 distinct CDR3 sequences, 13% to 15% found once. V gene TRBV6-5 combines with J gene TRBJ2-7; 7 bases align to TRBD2. The TCR sequence derives from a man between 18 and 29 years old who had mild COVID-19 (a few samples of this study predate the infection). Cell type and time point are not known. The sequenced sample was PBMCs or a T cell subset sorted from them (not recorded which). CDR3 sequence (DNA): TGTGCCAGCAGTTACGGGGGGGGAGGATCCTACGAGCAGTACGTC. This translates into CASSYGGGGSYEQYV.